The TCR beta chain described here comes from a study of blood T cell repertoires in COVID-19. Study-wide context: Italy, Spain and the United States were the sources of the convalescent and acute COVID-19 samples. From T cells, B-cell-depleted T cells, or PBMCs came the material, which was cDNA or gDNA.

In the original analysis: Reference gene primer amplification yielded estimated nucleated cell counts. TCRdb's copy holds only in-frame clones and misses some; the assay was immunoSEQ multiplex PCR. Clonal size and the V and J genes are those of that table, whereas D and trimming came from the DNA. Here the sample spans about 150,000 clones, 65% to 90% being singletons. Germline loops: CDR1 SGHTA, CDR2 FQGNSA. This CDR3 has 13 amino acids. The ends were cut back, 5 bases at V and 9 bases at J, with 14 bases in the middle. Only a few counts were recorded for this clone. The sequencing input was peripheral blood. The clonotype originates from a man between 65 and 85 years old with acute or convalescent COVID-19. This chain uses TRBV7-2 with TRBJ1-3; no clear D gene. In DNA, the CDR3 is TGTGCCAGCAGCCCTGCGATTGAAACCACCATATATTTT. Translated, it gives CASSPAIETTIYF. The full variable domain, rest sourced from reference TRBV7-2 and TRBJ1-3, is GAGVSQSPSNKVTEKGKDVELRCDPISGHTALYWYRQSLGQGLEFLIYFQGNSAPDKSGLPSDRFSAERTGGSVSTLTIQRTQQEDSAVYLCASSPAIETTIYFGEGSWLTVV.